This entry lists 13 T cell receptor beta chains sequenced from one sample in a study of blood T cell repertoires in COVID-19. Generated by immunoSEQ multiplex PCR, the TCRdb table keeps only in-frame clones and is missing some. The sample includes under 150,000 clones, 65% to 90% seen only once; the top ten take roughly a tenth. Sequenced input: peripheral blood. The receptors come from a man older than 75 with acute or convalescent COVID-19.

V usage is TRBV10-2 and J usage is TRBJ2-1; 12 positions match TRBD2. This CDR3 contains 15 residues. CDR1 is WSHSY and CDR2 is SAAADI in the germline V gene. The J segment lost 9 bases and the V segment lost 5 bases, leaving 8 bases of the junction unmatched. CDR3 region: CASSSSGGAGGEQFF. In DNA, the CDR3 is TGCGCCAGCAGTTCTAGCGGGGGGGCCGGTGGTGAGCAGTTCTTC.

The chain joins TRBV19 to TRBJ1-2, with 8 bases lining up with TRBD1. V was pared by 5 bases and J by 5 bases, with 7 bases of the junction left unmatched. The CDR3 has 14 amino acids. CDR1 is LNHDA and CDR2 is SQIVND in the germline V gene (reference sequence). The CDR3 here is CASSSQGAGYGYTF. The CDR3 coding sequence is TGTGCCAGTAGTTCTCAGGGGGCCGGGTATGGCTACACCTTC.

The chain links TRBV19 to TRBJ1-1; perhaps TRBD1 as D (6 bases). The CDR3 has 15 amino acids. The V gene lost 10 bases and the J gene lost 1 base, with 19 bases spanning the gap. The germline V gene encodes CDR1 LNHDA and CDR2 SQIVND (reference sequence). The DNA of the CDR3 is TGTGCCACCAGGGGACGATTGGAGTGGAACACTGAAGCTTTCTTT. It specifies CATRGRLEWNTEAFF.

The gene calls are TRBV6-5 and TRBJ2-7; 8 positions agree with TRBD2. This CDR3 has 15 residues. Germline CDR1 is MNHEY and CDR2 is SVGAGI. J gave up 2 bases and V 7 bases, and 10 bases lay outside the gene matches. The CDR3 loop reads CASILLAEGTYEQYF. CDR3 nucleotides: TGTGCCAGCATCTTACTAGCGGAGGGGACCTACGAGCAGTACTTC.

The rearrangement joins TRBV28 to TRBJ2-7; D unresolved. The CDR3 contains 13 residues. The germline V and J ends were trimmed by 6 bases and 7 bases, with 16 bases remaining between them. CDR1 and CDR2 from the germline V gene are MDHEN and SYDVKM. The CDR3 nucleotides are TGTGCCAGCAGCTACTATGCCCCGGGTGAGCAGTACTTC. This translates into CASSYYAPGEQYF.

The chain recombines TRBV27 with TRBJ2-2, with 10 positions matching TRBD1. Germline trimming cut 6 bases from V and 4 bases from J; bases unmatched to any gene: 11. Germline assignment: CDR1 MNHEY and CDR2 SMNVEV (reference sequence). The CDR3 is 17 residues long. This CDR3 is CASRGGRQGAGTGELFF. The CDR3 DNA sequence: TGTGCCAGCAGAGGGGGGCGACAGGGGGCCGGCACCGGGGAGCTGTTTTTT.

As to this clone: Other DNA sequences of this sample code for an identical CDR3. The gene calls are TRBV9 and TRBJ2-1, with TRBD1 matching 9 bases. CDR1 is SGDLS and CDR2 is YYNGEE in the germline V gene. CDR3 length: 15 residues. Trimming at V came to 2 bases and at J to 0 bases, leaving 0 bases not matched to a gene. Here the CDR3 reads CASSVGQGSYNEQFF. CDR3 DNA sequence: TGTGCCAGCAGCGTGGGACAGGGCTCCTACAATGAGCAGTTCTTC.

This chain uses TRBV23-1 with TRBJ1-6; perhaps TRBD1 as D (5 bases). TRBV23-1 is filed as an ORF, its function uncertain. This CDR3 spans 18 amino acids. Trimming took 1 base from V and 4 from J, leaving 17 bases between them. The CDR3 protein is CASSQWGTIKGYNSPLHF. CDR3 DNA sequence: TGCGCCAGCAGTCAATGGGGCACCATAAAGGGGTATAATTCACCCCTCCACTTT.

This chain connects TRBV28 to TRBJ2-3, with no clear D. The CDR3 spans 15 residues. Germline lookup yields CDR1 MDHEN and CDR2 SYDVKM. Trimming stripped 7 bases from V and 2 bases from J, with 16 bases between. The DNA for the CDR3 is TGTGCCAGCAACGGGTTATACGGAAACACAGATACGCAGTATTTT. Translating it yields CASNGLYGNTDTQYF.

The chain has TRBV3-1 (or the pseudogene TRBV3-2) and TRBJ1-6; TRBD1 might be the D (5 bases). Germline V gene lookup returns CDR1 LGHDT and CDR2 YNNKEL (reference sequence). The CDR3 length is 15 residues. V was trimmed by 4 bases and J by 7 bases, leaving 14 bases between them. The CDR3 sequence is CASSPAGLENSPLHF. The CDR3 bases are TGTGCCAGCAGCCCGGCGGGACTGGAGAATTCACCCCTCCACTTT.

The chain recombines TRBV24-1 with TRBJ1-2, with D unclear. This CDR3 comprises 13 residues. Trimming took 6 bases from V and 2 from J, leaving 9 bases between them. Germline V gives CDR1 KGHDR, CDR2 SFDVKD. CDR3 protein: CATSQEENYGYTF. The DNA of the CDR3 is TGTGCCACCAGTCAAGAGGAAAACTATGGCTACACCTTC.

V and J are TRBV18 and TRBJ1-4, with no clear D. CDR1 is KGHSH, CDR2 LQKENI, per germline. Trimming took 1 base from V and 8 from J, leaving 14 bases between them. The CDR3 spans 15 residues. The DNA of the CDR3 is TGTGCCAGCTCACCACGCCGGAGGGTAGCGGAAAAACTGTTTTTT. Translated, it gives CASSPRRRVAEKLFF.

The rearrangement uses TRBV24-1 and TRBJ2-2; 8 bases align to TRBD1. The germline V gene has CDR1 KGHDR and CDR2 SFDVKD. The CDR3 is 13 amino acids. V dropped 12 bases and J dropped 7; count of bases not matched to a gene: 9. The CDR3 protein is CAAQGARFGELFF. CDR3 in DNA: TGTGCCGCTCAGGGGGCGCGGTTCGGGGAGCTGTTTTTT.